Each of the 11 T cell receptor beta chains below was sequenced from the same sample in a study of patients and donors after allogeneic stem cell transplantation. TCRdb reprocessed the RT-PCR reads via MiXCR and lists one record per CDR3 protein. There are fewer than 200,000 distinct CDR3 sequences in the sample; approximately 31% occur only once, and roughly 3% lies in the top ten. Sequenced: blood, either unsorted or a sorted T cell fraction (not recorded which). The receptors were sampled from a human donor who was either an allogeneic HSCT recipient or a stem cell or donor lymphocyte infusion donor (not recorded which). It is not recorded whose cells these are; they may come from a transplant donor.

V gene TRBV7-9 combines with J gene TRBJ1-1, with D hard to call. Trimming stripped 5 bases from V and 0 bases from J, with 13 bases between. Germline V gives CDR1 SEHNR, CDR2 FQNEAQ (reference sequence). This CDR3 comprises 15 residues. CDR3 sequence (DNA): TGTGCCAGCAGCCCAGCCGGCAGCGTGAACACTGAAGCTTTCTTT. Translation gives CASSPAGSVNTEAFF.

This chain links TRBV12-3 or TRBV12-4 with TRBJ1-2; D perhaps matches TRBD1 (5 bases). This CDR3 spans 16 amino acids. With 0 bases removed from V and 7 bases from J, the gap between germline ends came to 18 bases. The CDR3 nucleotides are TGTGCCAGCAGTTTAGCGCTAGGGGTTTTCCCTCTTGGCTACACCTTC. It encodes CASSLALGVFPLGYTF.

The chain combines TRBV12-3 or TRBV12-4 with TRBJ2-3; D gene unclear. Trimming took off 4 bases at V and 7 bases at J, with 12 bases between the two ends. CDR3 length: 13 amino acids. The CDR3 DNA reads TGTGCCAGCAGTTACGCAGTGACGCATACGCAGTATTTT. As protein: CASSYAVTHTQYF.

This clonotype was detected a few times. The V and J genes are TRBV28 and TRBJ1-5, with D possibly being TRBD1 (5 bases). There are 15 residues in the CDR3. V lost 3 bases and J lost 2, with 11 bases in between. Per the germline V gene, CDR1 is MDHEN and CDR2 is SYDVKM. The CDR3 sequence: CASSFRGEGNQPQHF. CDR3 DNA: TGTGCCAGCAGTTTTCGGGGGGAGGGCAATCAGCCCCAGCATTTT.

The CDR3 DNA is TGTGCCACCAGCTCACAGGGAGGCCATGAGCAGTTCTTC. Encoded protein: CATSSQGGHEQFF. The chain has TRBV24-1 and TRBJ2-1; either TRBD1 or TRBD2 may supply D (6 bases each). The CDR3 sequence is 13 residues long. With 7 bases removed from V and 8 bases from J, the gap between germline ends came to 14 bases. Germline CDR1 KGHDR, CDR2 SFDVKD.

The CDR3 spells CASSRMANEQFF. The CDR3 DNA follows: TGTGCCAGCTCCCGTATGGCCAATGAGCAGTTCTTC. The V gene is TRBV6-2 or TRBV6-3, the J gene TRBJ2-1; D remains ambiguous. This CDR3 is built from 12 residues. CDR1 is MNHEY, CDR2 SVGEGT, per germline. V gave up 8 bases and J gave up 6 bases, with 11 bases separating them.

This clonotype was seen more than once but under ten times. The chain carries TRBV5-1 and TRBJ1-6, with D unclear. The CDR3 totals 14 residues. V was cut by 1 base and J by 4 bases, with 6 bases left in between. From germline, CDR1 is SGHRS and CDR2 YFSETQ. The CDR3 bases are TGCGCCAGCAGCTTGCAGACGTATAATTCACCCCTCCACTTT. Its translation: CASSLQTYNSPLHF.

Note on this clonotype: The junction departs from the called germline gene at one end, perhaps through a read error. The V gene is TRBV18, the J gene TRBJ2-7; TRBD2 matches 7 bases. This CDR3 comprises 15 residues. Germline V gives CDR1 KGHSH, CDR2 LQKENI. In DNA, the CDR3 is TGTGCCAGCTCACTTACTAGCGCGAGCTCCTACGAGCAGTACTTT. Protein: CASSLTSASSYEQYF.

The chain uses TRBV19 and TRBJ2-1, with D unresolved. The CDR3 is 13 amino acids. The V end was cut by 5 bases, the J end by 9 bases, with 14 bases between. CDR1 is LNHDA, CDR2 SQIVND, per germline (reference sequence). The CDR3 sequence is CASSAPSLIEQFF. Here the CDR3 DNA reads TGTGCCAGTAGTGCCCCTAGTCTAATTGAGCAGTTCTTC.

The chain is built from TRBV12-3 or TRBV12-4 and TRBJ2-1; D is unresolved. The length of the CDR3 is 13 residues. Deletions cut 6 bases from V and 0 bases from J, with 6 bases between. CDR3 residues: CASSSDSYNEQFF. CDR3 coding DNA: TGTGCCAGCAGCAGCGACTCCTACAATGAGCAGTTCTTC.

The J gene is TRBJ2-1, the V gene TRBV5-5; D not resolved. From germline, CDR1 is SGHKS and CDR2 YYEKEE (reference sequence). This CDR3 is built from 13 residues. With 2 bases removed from V and 9 bases from J, the gap between germline ends came to 12 bases. CDR3 amino acids: CASSLEDLGEQFF. CDR3 in DNA: TGTGCCAGCAGCTTAGAGGACCTGGGTGAGCAGTTCTTC.